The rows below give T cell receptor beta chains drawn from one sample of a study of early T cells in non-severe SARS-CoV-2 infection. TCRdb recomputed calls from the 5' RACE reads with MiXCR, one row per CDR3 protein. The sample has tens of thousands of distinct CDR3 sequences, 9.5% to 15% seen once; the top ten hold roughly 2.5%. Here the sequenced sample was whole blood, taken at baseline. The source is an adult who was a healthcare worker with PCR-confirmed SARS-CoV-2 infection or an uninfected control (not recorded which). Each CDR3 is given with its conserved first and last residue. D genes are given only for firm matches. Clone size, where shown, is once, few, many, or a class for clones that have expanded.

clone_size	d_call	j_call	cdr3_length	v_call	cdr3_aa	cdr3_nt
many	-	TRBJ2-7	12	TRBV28	CASSFGPYEQYF	TGTGCCAGCAGTTTCGGGCCCTACGAGCAGTACTTC
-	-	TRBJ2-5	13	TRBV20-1	CSARSHPQETQYF	TGCAGTGCTAGGTCCCATCCCCAAGAGACCCAGTACTTC
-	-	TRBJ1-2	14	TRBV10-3	CAISAGSDEGGYTF	TGTGCCATCAGTGCCGGGTCGGATGAGGGCGGCTACACCTTC
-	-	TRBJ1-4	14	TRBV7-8	CASRNAGFQEKLFF	TGTGCCAGCAGGAATGCAGGATTTCAAGAAAAACTGTTTTTT
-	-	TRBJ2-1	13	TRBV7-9	CASSSQVGNEQFF	TGTGCCAGCAGCTCCCAGGTGGGAAATGAGCAGTTCTTC
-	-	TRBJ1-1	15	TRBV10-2	CASSEKTPANTEAFF	TGCGCCAGCAGTGAAAAAACCCCGGCGAACACTGAAGCTTTCTTT
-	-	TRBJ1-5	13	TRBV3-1	CASSQALDQPQHF	TGTGCCAGCAGCCAAGCCCTGGATCAGCCCCAGCATTTT
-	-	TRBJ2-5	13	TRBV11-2	CASSLKPGETQYF	TGTGCCAGCAGCTTAAAGCCTGGGGAGACCCAGTACTTC
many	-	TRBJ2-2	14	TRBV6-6	CASSYSVGTGELFF	TGTGCCAGCAGTTACTCGGTGGGCACCGGGGAGCTGTTTTTT
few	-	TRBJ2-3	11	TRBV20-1	CSATPPDTQYF	TGCAGTGCTACCCCCCCTGATACGCAGTATTTT
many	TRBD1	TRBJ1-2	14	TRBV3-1	CASSHGQGNYGYTF	TGTGCCAGCAGCCATGGACAGGGAAACTATGGCTACACCTTC
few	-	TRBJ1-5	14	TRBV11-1	CASSLAGPNQPQHF	TGTGCCAGCAGCTTAGCAGGGCCAAATCAGCCCCAGCATTTT
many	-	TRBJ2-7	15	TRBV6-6	CASSYSGGPGEEQYF	TGTGCCAGCAGTTACTCAGGGGGCCCGGGGGAAGAGCAGTACTTC
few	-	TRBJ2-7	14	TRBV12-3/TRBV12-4	CASSPRAGRNEQYF	TGTGCCAGCAGTCCCCGGGCAGGGAGAAACGAGCAGTACTTC
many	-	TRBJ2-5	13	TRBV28	CASSLGTQGAQYF	TGTGCCAGCAGTTTGGGTACCCAAGGGGCTCAGTACTTC
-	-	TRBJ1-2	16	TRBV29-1	CSVDGRKSDGYYGYTF	TGCAGCGTCGATGGGCGAAAATCGGACGGCTACTATGGCTACACCTTC
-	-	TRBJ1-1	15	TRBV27	CASSHRAGLNTEAFF	TGTGCCAGCAGCCATAGGGCAGGGCTGAACACTGAAGCTTTCTTT
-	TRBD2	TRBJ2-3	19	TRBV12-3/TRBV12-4	CASSLGSWGGPSSTDTQYF	TGTGCCAGCAGTTTGGGGTCTTGGGGGGGTCCTTCTAGCACAGATACGCAGTATTTT
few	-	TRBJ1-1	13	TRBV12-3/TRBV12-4	CASSLWRGPEAFF	TGTGCCAGCAGTTTATGGCGGGGCCCTGAAGCTTTCTTT
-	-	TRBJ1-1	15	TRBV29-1	CSAVTSPILDTEAFF	TGCAGCGCCGTGACAAGCCCAATCCTGGACACTGAAGCTTTCTTT